Listed below are T cell receptor beta chains from one sample, sequenced in a study of multiple sclerosis patients with progressive multifocal leukoencephalopathy. Measured with immunoSEQ multiplex PCR; TCRdb has only the in-frame clones, and not every one. The sample yields around 25,000 clones, 85% to 95% seen once. The sample here was PBMCs, taken from a patient treated with natalizumab. These receptors originate from a man younger than 40 with multiple sclerosis. The CDR3 runs from the conserved cysteine through the conserved F or W. The D gene is left open where the match is weak. Rows give clone size only sometimes, using once, few, many, or a class for an expanded clone.

clone_size cdr3_length j_call d_call v_call cdr3_nt cdr3_aa
- 13 TRBJ2-7 TRBD2 TRBV10-3 TGTGCCACCACCCCCACTAGCGGGAACGAGCAGTACTTC CATTPTSGNEQYF
- 16 TRBJ1-5 TRBD1 TRBV18 TGTGCCAGCTCATCGACCACAGGGGACTACAATCAGCCCCAGCATTTT CASSSTTGDYNQPQHF
- 16 TRBJ2-1 TRBD2 TRBV5-4 TGTGCCAGCAGCCGATTCGCTAGCGGGTCCTACAATGAGCAGTTCTTC CASSRFASGSYNEQFF
- 18 TRBJ1-2 - TRBV15 TGTGCCACCAGCAGAGACCGTATCCTGGGCCATATTAACTATGGCTACACCTTC CATSRDRILGHINYGYTF
once 15 TRBJ2-3 - TRBV19 TGTGCCAGTAGCCTCAGGGAACCCCTCACAGATACGCAGTATTTT CASSLREPLTDTQYF
- 15 TRBJ2-3 - TRBV4-3 TGCGCCAGCAGCCATCTTACTAGGGGCACAGATACGCAGTATTTT CASSHLTRGTDTQYF
medium-sized 15 TRBJ1-1 TRBD1 TRBV2 TGTGCCAGCAGCGATAACAGGGGACATGTCACTGAAGCTTTCTTT CASSDNRGHVTEAFF
- 14 TRBJ2-1 TRBD2 TRBV7-9 TGTGCCAGCAGCTCCGGACTAGCGGGAGTTGAGCAGTTCTTC CASSSGLAGVEQFF
once 14 TRBJ1-3 TRBD1 TRBV30 TGTGCCTGGAGCCCAGGACAGGGTGGAAACACCATATATTTT CAWSPGQGGNTIYF
- 13 TRBJ2-2 - TRBV11-3 TGTGCCAGCAGCTTAAGGGTCATCGGGGAGCTGTTTTTT CASSLRVIGELFF
- 14 TRBJ2-3 TRBD2 TRBV5-1 TGCGCCAGCAGCTCCGGGAGGGCCGCAGATACGCAGTATTTT CASSSGRAADTQYF
once 17 TRBJ1-1 - TRBV4-3 TGCGCCAGCAGCCAAACCCGGGACATCGCTCCGGGGACTGAAGCTTTCTTT CASSQTRDIAPGTEAFF
- 15 TRBJ2-1 - TRBV5-4 TGTGCCAGCAGCTTGGACAGGGCATCCTACAATGAGCAGTTCTTC CASSLDRASYNEQFF
- 17 TRBJ2-2 - TRBV14 TGTGCCAGCAGCCGCGGATACAGGGTGGGGAACACCGGGGAGCTGTTTTTT CASSRGYRVGNTGELFF
- 14 TRBJ1-1 - TRBV27 TGTGCCAGCAGTTTAACTCTGATGAACACTGAAGCTTTCTTT CASSLTLMNTEAFF
- 14 TRBJ2-5 - TRBV11-3 TGTGCCAGCAGCTTAAACACTTGGGGAGAGACCCAGTACTTC CASSLNTWGETQYF
- 16 TRBJ2-4 TRBD2 TRBV10-1 TGCGCCAGGACTCCAGCGGGAGAAGTGGCCAAAAACATTCAGTACTTC CARTPAGEVAKNIQYF
- 15 TRBJ2-5 - TRBV5-1 TGCGCCAGCAGCGTGGGAAGTCTGGGGAAAGAGACCCAGTACTTC CASSVGSLGKETQYF
- 16 TRBJ2-2 TRBD2 TRBV19 TGTGCCAGTACCCGACTAGCGGGAACGAACACCGGGGAGCTGTTTTTT CASTRLAGTNTGELFF
once 16 TRBJ2-7 - TRBV7-2 TGTGCCAGCAGCTCCATCGGAGGGGCGGGGAGGTACGAGCAGTACTTC CASSSIGGAGRYEQYF
- 15 TRBJ1-5 - TRBV6-5 TGTGCCAGCAGGTTGGCAGGGGATAGCAATCAGCCCCAGCATTTT CASRLAGDSNQPQHF
- 16 TRBJ1-3 TRBD1 TRBV13 TGTGCCAGCAGCCTCGGGGGACAGGGCTCCGGAAACACCATATATTTT CASSLGGQGSGNTIYF
- 17 TRBJ2-1 TRBD1 TRBV19 TGTGCCAGTAGTATAGATCAGGGGACAGGGAAGGTCAATGAGCAGTTCTTC CASSIDQGTGKVNEQFF
- 16 TRBJ2-5 TRBD1 TRBV10-3 TGTGCCATCAGACCACAGGGGGAAAGCCGCCAAGAGACCCAGTACTTC CAIRPQGESRQETQYF
- 11 TRBJ2-7 - TRBV29-1 TGCAGCGCGGACTGGGGCTACGAGCAGTACTTC CSADWGYEQYF
- 11 TRBJ1-4 - TRBV7-9 TGTGCCAGCAGCTTGGACTACCACCCGATTTTT CASSLDYHPIF
- 15 TRBJ2-1 - TRBV7-9 TGTGCCAGCAGCTGGGGACTTGAAGAGTACAATGAGCAGTTCTTC CASSWGLEEYNEQFF
- 15 TRBJ2-7 TRBD1 TRBV28 TGTGCCAGCAGTCTCGCCGGGACAGGGTCCTACGAGCAGTACTTC CASSLAGTGSYEQYF
- 18 TRBJ1-3 TRBD1 TRBV4-3 TGCGCCAGCAGCCAAGATCCTAACAGGGGGAGCTCTGGAAACACCATATATTTT CASSQDPNRGSSGNTIYF
- 17 TRBJ2-2 TRBD2 TRBV14 TGTGCCAGCAGCCCGGGGACTAGCGGGAGGAGCACCGGGGAGCTGTTTTTT CASSPGTSGRSTGELFF
- 14 TRBJ1-1 - TRBV10-3 TGTGCCACCCGACGAGAGGGTACCGCGCGAGGAGCTTTCTTT CATRREGTARGAFF
- 14 TRBJ1-3 - TRBV5-1 TGCGCCAGCAGCTTGGAGGCAACTGGAAACACCATATATTTT CASSLEATGNTIYF
- 11 TRBJ1-1 - TRBV29-1 TGCAGCGTTGGACGGAACACTGAAGCTTTCTTT CSVGRNTEAFF
- 16 TRBJ2-3 - TRBV9 TGTGCCAGCAGCGCCCAGGAGGGGCGAAACACAGATACGCAGTATTTT CASSAQEGRNTDTQYF
- 11 TRBJ2-3 - TRBV20-1 TGCAGTGCTACCCGTTTGGGTACGCAGTATTTT CSATRLGTQYF
once 14 TRBJ2-1 - TRBV9 TGTGCCAGCAGCGTAGGACAGATATACAATGAGCAGTTCTTC CASSVGQIYNEQFF